This record covers a single TCR beta chain. This entry is derived from a study of cytomegalovirus exposure and HLA in healthy donors. PCR primers comprised 60 Vbeta and 13 Jbeta primers. Here immunoSEQ multiplex PCR was the method, and the copy in TCRdb shows in-frame clones only, minus some. In total, the table holds some 120,000 clones. This TCR was recovered from a man aged 40-50 years in good health and CMV-seropositive. The sample consisted of PBMCs.

The CDR3 region is CASSSAGGTNYGYTF. The CDR3 DNA sequence: TGTGCCAGCAGCTCGGCAGGGGGCACAAACTATGGCTACACCTTC. The V and J genes are TRBV5-6 and TRBJ1-2; 8 bases line up with TRBD1. Germline CDR1 is SGHDT and CDR2 is YYEEEE. This CDR3 comprises 15 residues. Unmatched junction bases numbered 6, after V lost 3 bases and J lost 2 bases.